This T cell receptor beta chain appears in the sequencing data of a study of T cell responses to AZD1222 COVID-19 vaccine. Study findings and constraints: Repertoires were obtained solely post-peak T cell response. Baseline seropositives among AZD1222 recipients totaled only five to seven. Spike-specific TCR breadth rose after two AZD1222 doses, and depth rose as well.

Unmatched junction bases numbered 12, after V lost 2 bases and J lost 5 bases. The CDR3 is made up of 19 amino acids. The germline V gene has CDR1 MNHEY and CDR2 SVGEGT. Worth noting for this clone: No antigen is known for it.

Libraries were prepared by immunoSEQ multiplex PCR; TCRdb keeps only in-frame clonotypes and omits some of them. The sample comprises some 130,000 clones, around nine tenths of which are singletons, and 1% to 1.3% rests with the top ten. Sample: peripheral blood, taken 28 days after the second AZD1222 dose. This clonotype was sampled from an adult who received the AZD1222 COVID-19 vaccine. V usage is TRBV6-2 or TRBV6-3 and J usage is TRBJ2-3; the match to TRBD2 covers 14 bases. This chain's CDR3 is CASSYPYGLAGGGRDTQYF. The CDR3 DNA sequence: TGTGCCAGCAGTTACCCCTATGGACTAGCGGGAGGAGGTCGAGATACGCAGTATTTT.